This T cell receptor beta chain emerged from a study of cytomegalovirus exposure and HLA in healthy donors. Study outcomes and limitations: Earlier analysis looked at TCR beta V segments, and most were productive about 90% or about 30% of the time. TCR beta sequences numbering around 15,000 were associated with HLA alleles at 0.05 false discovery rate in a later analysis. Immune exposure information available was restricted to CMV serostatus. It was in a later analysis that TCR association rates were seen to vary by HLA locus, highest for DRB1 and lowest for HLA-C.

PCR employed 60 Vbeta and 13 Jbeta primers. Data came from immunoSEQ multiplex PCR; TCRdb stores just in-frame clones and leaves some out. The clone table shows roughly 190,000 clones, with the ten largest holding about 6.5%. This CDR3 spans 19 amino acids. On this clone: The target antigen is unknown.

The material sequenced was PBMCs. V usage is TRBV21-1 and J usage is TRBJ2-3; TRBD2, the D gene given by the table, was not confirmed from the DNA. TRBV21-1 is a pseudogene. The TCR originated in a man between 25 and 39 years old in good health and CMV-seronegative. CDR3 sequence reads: CASSKALQNRGLAGGVQYF. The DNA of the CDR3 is TGTGCCAGCAGCAAAGCGCTGCAGAACCGTGGACTAGCGGGAGGAGTTCAGTATTTT.